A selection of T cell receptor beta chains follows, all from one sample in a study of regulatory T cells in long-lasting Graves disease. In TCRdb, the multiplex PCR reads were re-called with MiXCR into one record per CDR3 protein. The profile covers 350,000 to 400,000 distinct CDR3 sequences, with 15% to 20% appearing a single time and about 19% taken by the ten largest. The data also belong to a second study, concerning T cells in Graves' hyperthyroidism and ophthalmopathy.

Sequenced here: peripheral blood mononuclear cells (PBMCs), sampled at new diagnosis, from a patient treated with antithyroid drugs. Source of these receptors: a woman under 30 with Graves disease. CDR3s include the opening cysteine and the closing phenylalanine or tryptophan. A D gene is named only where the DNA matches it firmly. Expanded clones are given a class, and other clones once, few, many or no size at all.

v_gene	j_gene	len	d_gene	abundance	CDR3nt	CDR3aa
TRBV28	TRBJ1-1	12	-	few	TGTGCCAGCATCGGGCGAAGGACTGAAGCTTTCTTT	CASIGRRTEAFF
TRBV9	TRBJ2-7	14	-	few	TGTGCCAGCAGCGTAGACGGGAACTCCTACGAGCAGTACTTC	CASSVDGNSYEQYF
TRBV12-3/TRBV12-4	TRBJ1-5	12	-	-	TGTGCCAGCAGCGAAAACAATCAGCCCCAGCATTTT	CASSENNQPQHF
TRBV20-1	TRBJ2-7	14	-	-	TGCAGTGCTAGAGTCGTAGGGAGCTCCTGCGAGCAGTACTTC	CSARVVGSSCEQYF
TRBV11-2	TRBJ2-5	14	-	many	TGTGCCAGCAGTCCCGGGACGGCCCAAGAGACCCAGTACTTC	CASSPGTAQETQYF
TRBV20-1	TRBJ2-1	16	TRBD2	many	TGCAGTGCTGCACCTAGCGGGAGTGAATACTACAATGAGCAGTTCTTC	CSAAPSGSEYYNEQFF
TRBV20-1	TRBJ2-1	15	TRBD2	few	TGCAGTGCTAGAGAACTAGCGGGGGGGCTAACTGAGCAGTTCTTC	CSARELAGGLTEQFF
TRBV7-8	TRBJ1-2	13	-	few	TGTGCCAGCAGCGAGGAACTTTTGGGGGGCTACACCTTC	CASSEELLGGYTF
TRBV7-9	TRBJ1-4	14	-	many	TGTGCCAGCAGCTCAGGAGAGGGGGATGAAAAACTGTTTTTT	CASSSGEGDEKLFF
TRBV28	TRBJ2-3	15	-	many	TGTGCCAGCACCCTGACCAGCGTCGAGACAGATACGCAGTATTTT	CASTLTSVETDTQYF
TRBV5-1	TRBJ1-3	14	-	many	TGCGCCAGCAGCTTGGGACAGTCTTCGAACACCATATATTTT	CASSLGQSSNTIYF
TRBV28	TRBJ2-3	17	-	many	TGTGCCAGCAGTCAGTGGGCGGAGAACCCTAGCACAGATACGCAGTATTTT	CASSQWAENPSTDTQYF
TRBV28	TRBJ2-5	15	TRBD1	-	TGTGCCAGCAGTCGTCCCGGGACAGGCTCGGAGACCCAGTACTTC	CASSRPGTGSETQYF
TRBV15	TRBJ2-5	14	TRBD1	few	TGTGCCACCTCCGGGACAGGGGCACAAGAGACCCAGTACTTC	CATSGTGAQETQYF
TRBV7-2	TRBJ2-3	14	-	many	TGTGCCAGCAGCTTGGTGACGGGAGCTGATACGCAGTATTTT	CASSLVTGADTQYF
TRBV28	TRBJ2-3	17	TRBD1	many	TGTGCCAGCAGTTTAGGCCGACAGGGTACTAGCACAGATACGCAGTATTTT	CASSLGRQGTSTDTQYF
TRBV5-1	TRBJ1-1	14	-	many	TGCGCCAGCAGCACGAGTGGGGAGAACACTGAAGCTTTCTTT	CASSTSGENTEAFF
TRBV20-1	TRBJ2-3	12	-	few	TGCAGTGCTAGACCGGGGGCAGATACGCAGTATTTT	CSARPGADTQYF
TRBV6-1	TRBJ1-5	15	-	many	TGTGCCAGCAGTGCCCCTTCAGGGACGGGGCAGCCCCAGCATTTT	CASSAPSGTGQPQHF
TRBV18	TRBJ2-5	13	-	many	TGTGCCAGCTCACCACTTAGGGAAGAGACCCAGTACTTC	CASSPLREETQYF
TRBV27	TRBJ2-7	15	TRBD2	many	TGTGCCAGCAGTTTATCGGCGGGGGACCTCTACGAGCAGTACTTC	CASSLSAGDLYEQYF
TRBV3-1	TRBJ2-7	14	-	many	TGTGCCAGCAGCCGACTATATGGGCCCTACGAGCAGTACTTC	CASSRLYGPYEQYF
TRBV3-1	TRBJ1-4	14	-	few	TGTGCCAGCAGCCAAGAGGCAGCTAATGAAAAACTGTTTTTT	CASSQEAANEKLFF
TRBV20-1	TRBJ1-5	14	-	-	TGCAGTGCTAGAGATCGATCGGGGAATCAGCCCCAGCATTTT	CSARDRSGNQPQHF
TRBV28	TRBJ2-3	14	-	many	TGTGCCATTACCCTTAGCGGTAGCACAGATACGCAGTATTTT	CAITLSGSTDTQYF
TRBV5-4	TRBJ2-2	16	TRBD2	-	TGTGCCAGCAGCTTGGGTTTAGCGGGAGAAACCGGGGAGCTGTTTTTT	CASSLGLAGETGELFF
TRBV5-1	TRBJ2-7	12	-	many	TGCGCCAGCGTTTCTGCAGCCTACGAGCAGTACTTC	CASVSAAYEQYF
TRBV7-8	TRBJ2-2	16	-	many	TGTGCCAGCAGCCGTATCCTGGGGGCGCACACCGGGGAGCTGTTTTTT	CASSRILGAHTGELFF
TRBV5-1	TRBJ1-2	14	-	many	TGCGCCAGCAGCCCAGCGGGGGATAACTATGGCTACACCTTC	CASSPAGDNYGYTF
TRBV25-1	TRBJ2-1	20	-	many	TGTGCCAGCAGAGCCACCTCAGGACAAGCTCAGGGGAGGGCCTACAATGAGCAGTTCTTC	CASRATSGQAQGRAYNEQFF
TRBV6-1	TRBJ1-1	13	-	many	TGTGCCAGCAGCCAGACACCAGACACTGAAGCTTTCTTT	CASSQTPDTEAFF
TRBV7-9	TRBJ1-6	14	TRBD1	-	TGTGCCAGCAGCCCCCGACAGGGTAATTCACCCCTCCACTTT	CASSPRQGNSPLHF
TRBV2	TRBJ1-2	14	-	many	TGTGCCAGCAGTGAAGGGCGGATGGGCTATGGCTACACCTTC	CASSEGRMGYGYTF
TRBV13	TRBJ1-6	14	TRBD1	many	TGTGCCAGCAGGTGGACAGGGACTAATTCACCCCTCCACTTT	CASRWTGTNSPLHF
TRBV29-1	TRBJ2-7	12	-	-	TGCAGCGTTGAAGATCCCCCTACGGGGCAGTACTTC	CSVEDPPTGQYF
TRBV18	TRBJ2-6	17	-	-	TGTGCCAGCTCACCAAACAGAGTGAGAGCTGGGGCCAACGTCCTGACTTTC	CASSPNRVRAGANVLTF
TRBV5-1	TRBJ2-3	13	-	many	TGCGCCAGCCTCAAGGGCGGCACAGATACGCAGTATTTT	CASLKGGTDTQYF
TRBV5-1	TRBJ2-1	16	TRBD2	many	TGCGCCAGCAGCTCGGGCGGGACTAGGGGAACTATGGAGCAGTTCTTC	CASSSGGTRGTMEQFF
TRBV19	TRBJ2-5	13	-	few	TGTGCCAGTAATCGGGCTTCGGGGGAGACCCAGTACTTC	CASNRASGETQYF